The 16 T cell receptor beta chains below were found in one sample sequenced in a study of blood T cell repertoires in COVID-19. The table came from immunoSEQ multiplex PCR; TCRdb's copy has only in-frame clones and leaves some out. The data hold 150,000 to 200,000 clones, with more than 75% observed a single time. Specimen: peripheral blood. The receptors here all came from a person aged 65 to 85 with COVID-19, enrolled during active disease.

The CDR3 DNA is TGTGCCAGCAGCTCAGAGGGGGGGCTTTACTCACCCCTCCACTTT. It codes for CASSSEGGLYSPLHF. The genes are TRBV9 and TRBJ1-6; D might be TRBD1 (6 bases). Trimming stripped 4 bases from V and 10 bases from J, with 18 bases between. The CDR3 runs 15 residues. Germline lookup yields CDR1 SGDLS and CDR2 YYNGEE.

V gene TRBV7-9 combines with J gene TRBJ1-1, with D hard to call. The CDR3 has 13 residues. CDR1 is SEHNR, CDR2 FQNEAQ, per germline (reference sequence). With 8 bases removed from V and 7 bases from J, the gap between germline ends came to 17 bases. This CDR3 is CASQSREIVEAFF. CDR3 in DNA: TGTGCCAGCCAATCGCGGGAAATCGTTGAAGCTTTCTTT.

V and J are TRBV14 and TRBJ1-6, with D perhaps matching TRBD1 (6 bases). From germline, CDR1 is SGHDN and CDR2 FVKESK. The length of the CDR3 is 14 residues. V was clipped by 4 bases and J by 7 bases, with 11 bases between them. This chain's CDR3 is CASSREGQNSPLHF. In nucleotides, the CDR3 is TGTGCCAGCAGCCGAGAAGGACAGAATTCACCCCTCCACTTT.

This sequence joins TRBV7-2 and TRBJ1-2; maybe TRBD1 (5 bases). CDR1 SGHTA and CDR2 FQGNSA come from the germline V gene. The CDR3 consists of 13 residues. V shed 7 bases and J shed 8 bases, with 17 bases lying between them. This CDR3 is CASTTTWGRGYTF. In DNA, the CDR3 is TGTGCCAGCACCACTACCTGGGGGAGGGGCTACACCTTC.

A few counts support this clone. This chain joins TRBV12-1 and TRBJ1-2; whether TRBD1, the table's D call, matches the DNA was not checked. TRBV12-1 is an annotated pseudogene. The CDR3 has 17 amino acids. CDR3 protein: CASSGGDRGDTNYGYTF. CDR3 nucleotide sequence: TGTGCCAGCAGCGGAGGGGACAGGGGCGATACTAACTATGGCTACACCTTC.

This clone was counted once. The rearrangement joins TRBV5-4 to TRBJ2-5; 9 nucleotides align to TRBD1. The CDR3 sequence is 14 residues long. The germline V gene encodes CDR1 SGHNT and CDR2 YYREEE (reference sequence). V lost 0 bases and J lost 6; bases outside the gene matches: 3. In DNA form, the CDR3 reads TGTGCCAGCAGCTTGGAGACAGGGGGACAGACCCAGTACTTC. Translated: CASSLETGGQTQYF.

The chain couples TRBV29-1 to TRBJ1-1; no firm D call. Germline V gives CDR1 SQVTM, CDR2 ANQGSEA. CDR3 length: 12 amino acids. V was trimmed by 7 bases and J by 1 base, leaving 10 bases between them. CDR3 protein: CSGKTGNTEAFF. CDR3 bases: TGCAGCGGGAAAACGGGGAACACTGAAGCTTTCTTT.

This chain links TRBV28 with TRBJ2-1, with TRBD1 matching over 9 bases. This CDR3 spans 20 amino acids. Looked up from germline, CDR1 is MDHEN and CDR2 is SYDVKM. V trimming: 3 bases; J trimming: 8 bases; junction bases outside the gene matches: 23. The CDR3 region is CASSLSNHLTPGQGVHEQFF. In DNA form, the CDR3 reads TGTGCCAGCAGTTTGAGTAACCACTTGACCCCGGGACAGGGTGTCCATGAGCAGTTCTTC.

The chain carries TRBV18 and TRBJ1-2, with no clear D. V lost 4 bases and J lost 0, with 6 bases in between. The CDR3 has 13 residues. Germline assignment: CDR1 KGHSH and CDR2 LQKENI. CDR3 DNA sequence: TGTGCCAGCTCACGGCGGACTAACTATGGCTACACCTTC. As protein: CASSRRTNYGYTF.

A single count supports this clone. V gene TRBV19 combines with J gene TRBJ1-4; D unclear. The CDR3 runs 15 residues. CDR1 is LNHDA and CDR2 is SQIVND in the germline V gene (reference sequence). Trimming took off 3 bases at V and 3 bases at J, with 11 bases between the two ends. The CDR3 coding sequence is TGTGCCAGTAGTATGAGAGGGCCAGCTAATGAAAAACTGTTTTTT. It codes for CASSMRGPANEKLFF.

This clone was counted between two and nine times. This sequence joins TRBV5-1 and TRBJ2-4; D not certain. V was pared by 2 bases and J by 5 bases, with 20 bases between. The CDR3 has 17 residues. Germline V gene lookup returns CDR1 SGHRS and CDR2 YFSETQ. The CDR3 nucleotides read TGCGCCAGCAGCTTCGACCAGCTGGGCTCCCCCCAAAACATTCAGTACTTC. It specifies CASSFDQLGSPQNIQYF.

This chain connects TRBV4-2 to TRBJ1-4, with D possibly TRBD1 on 5 matching bases. Between the trimmed V and J ends, which lost 0 bases and 8 bases, there was a span of 10 bases. The CDR3 spans 14 residues. Germline CDR1 is LGHNA and CDR2 is YNFKEQ. CDR3 region: CASSQEVRVEKLFF. The CDR3, as DNA: TGTGCCAGCAGCCAAGAGGTCAGGGTAGAAAAACTGTTTTTT.

The chain recombines TRBV9 with TRBJ2-1; TRBD1 matches 10 bases. There are 13 residues in the CDR3. V was clipped by 1 base and J by 10 bases; unmatched bases: 2. Germline-derived CDR1 and CDR2 are SGDLS and YYNGEE. The CDR3 bases are TGTGCCAGCAGCGTAACGACAGGGGGCGAGCAGTTCTTC. It is translated as CASSVTTGGEQFF.

The chain uses TRBV5-4 and TRBJ2-5, with D perhaps TRBD1 (5 bases). The CDR3 contains 14 residues. Germline-derived CDR1 and CDR2 are SGHNT and YYREEE (reference sequence). V lost 4 bases and J lost 5, with 15 bases in between. In nucleotides, the CDR3 is TGTGCCAGCAGCATCGACAGAGTTCGGGAGACCCAGTACTTC. This codes for CASSIDRVRETQYF.

V and J are TRBV12-3 or TRBV12-4 and TRBJ1-1; D possibly corresponds to TRBD1 (5 bases). V lost 6 bases to trimming and J lost 3 bases, with 11 bases between them. This CDR3 is 13 amino acids long. CDR3 bases: TGTGCCAGCAGCCTAAAAGGGGACACTGAAGCTTTCTTT. Its translation: CASSLKGDTEAFF.

The J gene is TRBJ2-3, the V gene TRBV11-3, with TRBD2 identical over 12 bases. After removal of 1 base from V and 4 bases from J, the junction contained 6 bases not matched to a gene. The CDR3 has 17 amino acids. In germline, CDR1 is SGHNT, CDR2 YENEEA. Here the CDR3 reads CASSLGVTSGSADTQYF. The DNA for the CDR3 is TGTGCCAGCAGCTTAGGAGTGACTAGCGGGAGTGCAGATACGCAGTATTTT.